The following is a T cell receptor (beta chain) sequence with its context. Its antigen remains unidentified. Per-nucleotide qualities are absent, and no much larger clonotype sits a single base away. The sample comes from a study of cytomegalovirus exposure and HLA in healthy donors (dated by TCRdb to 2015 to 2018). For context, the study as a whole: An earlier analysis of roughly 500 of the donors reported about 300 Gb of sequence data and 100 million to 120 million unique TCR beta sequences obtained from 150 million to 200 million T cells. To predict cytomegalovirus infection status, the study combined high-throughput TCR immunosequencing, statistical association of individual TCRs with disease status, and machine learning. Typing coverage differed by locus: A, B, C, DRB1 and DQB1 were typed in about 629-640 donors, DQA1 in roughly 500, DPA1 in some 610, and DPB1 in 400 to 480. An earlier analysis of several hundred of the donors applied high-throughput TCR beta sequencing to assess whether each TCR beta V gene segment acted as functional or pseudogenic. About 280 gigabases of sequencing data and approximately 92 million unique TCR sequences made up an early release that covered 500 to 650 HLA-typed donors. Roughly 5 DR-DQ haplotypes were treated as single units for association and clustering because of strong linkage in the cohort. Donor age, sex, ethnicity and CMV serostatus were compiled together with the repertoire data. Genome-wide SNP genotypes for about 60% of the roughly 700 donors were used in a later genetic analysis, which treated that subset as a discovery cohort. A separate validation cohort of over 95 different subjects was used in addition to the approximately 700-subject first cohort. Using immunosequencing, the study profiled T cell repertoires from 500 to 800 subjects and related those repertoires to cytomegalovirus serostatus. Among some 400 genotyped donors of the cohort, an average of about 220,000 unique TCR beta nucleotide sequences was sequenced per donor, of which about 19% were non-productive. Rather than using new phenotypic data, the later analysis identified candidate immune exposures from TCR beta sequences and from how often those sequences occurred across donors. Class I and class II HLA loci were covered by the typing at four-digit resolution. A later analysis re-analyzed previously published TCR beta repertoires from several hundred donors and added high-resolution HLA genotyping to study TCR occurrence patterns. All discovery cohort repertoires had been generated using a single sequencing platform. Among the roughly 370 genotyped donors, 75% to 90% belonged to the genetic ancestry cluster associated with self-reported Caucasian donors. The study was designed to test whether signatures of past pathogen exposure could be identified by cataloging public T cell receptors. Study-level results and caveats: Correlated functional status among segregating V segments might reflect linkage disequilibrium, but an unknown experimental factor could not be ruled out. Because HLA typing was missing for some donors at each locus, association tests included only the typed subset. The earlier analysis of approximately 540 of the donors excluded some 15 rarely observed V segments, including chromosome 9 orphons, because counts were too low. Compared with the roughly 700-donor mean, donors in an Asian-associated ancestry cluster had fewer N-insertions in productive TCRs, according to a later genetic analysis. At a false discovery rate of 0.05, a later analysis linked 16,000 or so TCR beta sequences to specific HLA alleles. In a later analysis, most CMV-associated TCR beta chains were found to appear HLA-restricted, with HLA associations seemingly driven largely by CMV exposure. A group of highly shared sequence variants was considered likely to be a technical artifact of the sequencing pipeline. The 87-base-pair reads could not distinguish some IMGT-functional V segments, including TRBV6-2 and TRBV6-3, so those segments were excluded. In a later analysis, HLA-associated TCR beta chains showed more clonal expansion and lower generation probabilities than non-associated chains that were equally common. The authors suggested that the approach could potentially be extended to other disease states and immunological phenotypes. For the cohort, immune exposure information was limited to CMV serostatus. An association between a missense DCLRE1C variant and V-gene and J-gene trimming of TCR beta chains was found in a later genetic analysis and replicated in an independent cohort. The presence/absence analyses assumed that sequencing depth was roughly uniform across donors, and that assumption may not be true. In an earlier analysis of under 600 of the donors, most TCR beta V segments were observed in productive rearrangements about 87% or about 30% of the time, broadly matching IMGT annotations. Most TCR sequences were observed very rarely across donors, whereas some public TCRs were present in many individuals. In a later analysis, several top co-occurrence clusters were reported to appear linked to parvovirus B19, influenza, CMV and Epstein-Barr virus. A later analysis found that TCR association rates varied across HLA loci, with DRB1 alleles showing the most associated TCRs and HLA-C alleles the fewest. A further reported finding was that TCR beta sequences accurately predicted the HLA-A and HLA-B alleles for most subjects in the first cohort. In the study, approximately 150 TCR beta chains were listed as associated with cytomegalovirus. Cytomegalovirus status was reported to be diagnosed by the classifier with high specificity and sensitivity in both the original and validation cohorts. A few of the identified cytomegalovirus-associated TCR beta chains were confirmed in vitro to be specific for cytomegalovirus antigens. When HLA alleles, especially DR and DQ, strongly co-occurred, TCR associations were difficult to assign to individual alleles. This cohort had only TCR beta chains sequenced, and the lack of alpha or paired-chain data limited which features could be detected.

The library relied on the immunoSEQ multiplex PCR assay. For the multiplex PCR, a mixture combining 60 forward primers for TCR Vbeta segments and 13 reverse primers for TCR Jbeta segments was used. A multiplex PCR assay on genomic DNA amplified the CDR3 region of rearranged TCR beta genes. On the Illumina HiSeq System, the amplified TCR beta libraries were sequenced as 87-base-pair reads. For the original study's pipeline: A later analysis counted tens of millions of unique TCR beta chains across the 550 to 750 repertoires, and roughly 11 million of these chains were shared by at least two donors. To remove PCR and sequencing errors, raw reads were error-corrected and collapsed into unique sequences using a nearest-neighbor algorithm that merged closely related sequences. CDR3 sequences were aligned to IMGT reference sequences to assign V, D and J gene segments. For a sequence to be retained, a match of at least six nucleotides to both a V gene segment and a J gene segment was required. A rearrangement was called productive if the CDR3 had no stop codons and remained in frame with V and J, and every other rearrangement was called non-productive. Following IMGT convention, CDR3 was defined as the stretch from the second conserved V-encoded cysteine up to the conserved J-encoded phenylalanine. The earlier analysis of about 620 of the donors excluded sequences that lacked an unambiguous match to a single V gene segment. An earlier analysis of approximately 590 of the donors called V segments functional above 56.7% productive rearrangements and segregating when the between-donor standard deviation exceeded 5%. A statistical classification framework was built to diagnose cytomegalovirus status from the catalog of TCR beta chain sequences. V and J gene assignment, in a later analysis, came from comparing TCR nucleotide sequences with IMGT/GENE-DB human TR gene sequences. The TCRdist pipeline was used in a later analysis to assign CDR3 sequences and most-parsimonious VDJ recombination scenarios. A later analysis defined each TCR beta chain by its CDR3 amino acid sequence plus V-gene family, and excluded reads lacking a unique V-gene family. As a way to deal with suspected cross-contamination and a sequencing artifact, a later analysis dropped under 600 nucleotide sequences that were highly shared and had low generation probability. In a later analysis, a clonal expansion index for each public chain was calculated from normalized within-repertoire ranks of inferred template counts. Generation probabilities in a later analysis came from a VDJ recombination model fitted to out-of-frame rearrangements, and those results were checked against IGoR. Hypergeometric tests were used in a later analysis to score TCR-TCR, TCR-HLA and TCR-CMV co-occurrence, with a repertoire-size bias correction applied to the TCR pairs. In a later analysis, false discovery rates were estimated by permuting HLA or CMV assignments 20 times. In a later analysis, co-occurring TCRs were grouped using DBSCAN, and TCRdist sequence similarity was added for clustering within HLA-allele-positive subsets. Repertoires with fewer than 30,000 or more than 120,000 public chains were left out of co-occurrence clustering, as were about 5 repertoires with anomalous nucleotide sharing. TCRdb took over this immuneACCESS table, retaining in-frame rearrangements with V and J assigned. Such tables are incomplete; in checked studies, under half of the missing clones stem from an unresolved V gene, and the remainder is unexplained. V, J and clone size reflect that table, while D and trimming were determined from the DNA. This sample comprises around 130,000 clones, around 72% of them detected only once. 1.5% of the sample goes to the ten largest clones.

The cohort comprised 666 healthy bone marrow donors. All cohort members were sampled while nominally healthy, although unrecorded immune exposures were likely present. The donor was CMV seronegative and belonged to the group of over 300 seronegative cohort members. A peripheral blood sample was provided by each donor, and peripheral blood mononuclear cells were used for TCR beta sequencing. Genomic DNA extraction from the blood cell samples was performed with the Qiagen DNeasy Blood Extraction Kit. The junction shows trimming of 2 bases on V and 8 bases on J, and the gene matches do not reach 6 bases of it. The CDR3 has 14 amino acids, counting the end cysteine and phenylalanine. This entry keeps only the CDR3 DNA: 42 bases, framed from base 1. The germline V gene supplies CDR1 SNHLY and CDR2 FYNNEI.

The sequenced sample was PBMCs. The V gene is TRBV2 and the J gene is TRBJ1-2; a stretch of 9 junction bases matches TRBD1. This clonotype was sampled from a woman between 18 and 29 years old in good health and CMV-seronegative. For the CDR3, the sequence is CASSETRQGGGYTF. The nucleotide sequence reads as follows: TGTGCCAGCAGTGAAACAAGACAGGGGGGCGGCTACACCTTC.